The present T cell receptor beta chain was sequenced within a study of molecular identifiers for immune sequencing clone quantification (dated by TCRdb to between 2017 and 2018). Regarding the research as a whole: For a replicate experiment, RNA from approximately 20,000 or 100,000 naive CD8 T cells was divided into five aliquots, of which four were sequenced. This methods study benchmarked molecular-identifier clustering-based TCR repertoire sequencing (MIDCIRS) and TCR RNA copy counting, using CD8 T cells to do so. The study at large found these results: Identical TCR molecules sharing a barcode could cause highly expanded clone sizes to be underestimated. Even against a background of 750,000 to 1,000,000 naive CD8 T cells, spiked-in Jurkat TCR RNA amounting to a single cell's worth was reported to be detectable. When barcode sub-clustering was omitted, TCR diversity was inflated by chimeric consensus sequences, with chimeras reaching as high as 47%. Naive libraries contained spiked-in Jurkat TCR RNA (roughly 10 copies' worth), which is not part of the donor repertoire. In CMV-specific effector cells, over 99% of molecules were held by clones above 20 RNA copies, whereas under 1% of molecules were held by such clones in naive cells. Modeling gave about 3.3 recovered TCR RNA copies per cell versus around 9.9 by digital PCR, implying around 33% capture efficiency.

To prepare the library, PCR was applied. Instrument on record: Illumina HiSeq 4000. Preparation of bulk TCR libraries followed a previously described approach, with the TCR primers listed in Table S5. Total RNA was purified with the Qiagen AllPrep DNA/RNA kit. Before any analysis, reads coming from multiple sequencing runs of the same library were combined into one pool. From the authors' description of their analysis: Reads were retained only if an exact TCR constant sequence was present, and the retained reads were trimmed to 150 nt and grouped according to their 12-nt molecular barcodes. Reads inside each barcode group were sub-clustered using a 15% Levenshtein threshold, and a quality-weighted consensus sequence was constructed for each RNA molecule. Non-functional sequences were discarded, and so were lower-count sequences lying one edit away from another sequence. On the basis of fitting two negative binomial distributions, barcode sub-clusters with fewer than 20% of the maximum read count were discarded. TCRdb's own reprocessing of the public reads used fastp at Q25 and MiXCR and kept productive beta chains. Every CDR3 protein is listed once, alongside the most common genes and DNA of its rows. These V and J calls derive from TCRdb rather than the authors' analysis. The sample table holds tens of thousands of distinct CDR3 sequences, of which about 15% were seen once. More than 0.75% of the sample is taken by the ten largest.

Libraries of naive CD8 T cells were generated from about 21,000 to 970,000 sorted cells, with 10%, 30% or 50% of the purified RNA used. On a BD FACSAria II, naive CD8 T cells were FACS-sorted as CD8+CD4-CCR7+CD45RA+ and collected into RLT Plus buffer. Detection sensitivity was tested by spiking Jurkat RNA equal to around 11 TCR copies' worth into samples containing 20,000-1,000,000 naive CD8 T cells. Enrichment of CD8 T cells was done with RosetteSep CD8+ T Cell Enrichment Cocktail plus Ficoll-Paque, and ACK red cell lysis came afterward. This clonotype was detected only a few times. This receptor's antigen is unknown. At one of its ends the junction is not consistent with the germline gene, which may arise from a read error. The germline V gene (reference sequence) sets CDR1 to PRHDT and CDR2 to FYEKMQ. Measured from the cysteine to the phenylalanine, the CDR3 is 15 residues long. Of the read, only the CDR3 DNA is kept; its 45 bases are in frame from base 1.

Sequenced sample: naive CD8+ T cells from blood, with Jurkat cell RNA spiked in. In the paper's terms, the cell subset or site label means: FACS-sorted CD8+CD4-CCR7+CD45RA+ naive T cells. The receptor was derived from a human donor in good health. Some libraries in this study had Jurkat cell RNA spiked in. This receptor chain uses TRBV13 and TRBJ2-7; TRBD1 fits 9 bases in the junction. The CDR3 is CASSRPGQGVYAQYF. The bases read TGTGCCAGCAGCCGTCCGGGACAGGGAGTTTACGCGCAGTACTTC.